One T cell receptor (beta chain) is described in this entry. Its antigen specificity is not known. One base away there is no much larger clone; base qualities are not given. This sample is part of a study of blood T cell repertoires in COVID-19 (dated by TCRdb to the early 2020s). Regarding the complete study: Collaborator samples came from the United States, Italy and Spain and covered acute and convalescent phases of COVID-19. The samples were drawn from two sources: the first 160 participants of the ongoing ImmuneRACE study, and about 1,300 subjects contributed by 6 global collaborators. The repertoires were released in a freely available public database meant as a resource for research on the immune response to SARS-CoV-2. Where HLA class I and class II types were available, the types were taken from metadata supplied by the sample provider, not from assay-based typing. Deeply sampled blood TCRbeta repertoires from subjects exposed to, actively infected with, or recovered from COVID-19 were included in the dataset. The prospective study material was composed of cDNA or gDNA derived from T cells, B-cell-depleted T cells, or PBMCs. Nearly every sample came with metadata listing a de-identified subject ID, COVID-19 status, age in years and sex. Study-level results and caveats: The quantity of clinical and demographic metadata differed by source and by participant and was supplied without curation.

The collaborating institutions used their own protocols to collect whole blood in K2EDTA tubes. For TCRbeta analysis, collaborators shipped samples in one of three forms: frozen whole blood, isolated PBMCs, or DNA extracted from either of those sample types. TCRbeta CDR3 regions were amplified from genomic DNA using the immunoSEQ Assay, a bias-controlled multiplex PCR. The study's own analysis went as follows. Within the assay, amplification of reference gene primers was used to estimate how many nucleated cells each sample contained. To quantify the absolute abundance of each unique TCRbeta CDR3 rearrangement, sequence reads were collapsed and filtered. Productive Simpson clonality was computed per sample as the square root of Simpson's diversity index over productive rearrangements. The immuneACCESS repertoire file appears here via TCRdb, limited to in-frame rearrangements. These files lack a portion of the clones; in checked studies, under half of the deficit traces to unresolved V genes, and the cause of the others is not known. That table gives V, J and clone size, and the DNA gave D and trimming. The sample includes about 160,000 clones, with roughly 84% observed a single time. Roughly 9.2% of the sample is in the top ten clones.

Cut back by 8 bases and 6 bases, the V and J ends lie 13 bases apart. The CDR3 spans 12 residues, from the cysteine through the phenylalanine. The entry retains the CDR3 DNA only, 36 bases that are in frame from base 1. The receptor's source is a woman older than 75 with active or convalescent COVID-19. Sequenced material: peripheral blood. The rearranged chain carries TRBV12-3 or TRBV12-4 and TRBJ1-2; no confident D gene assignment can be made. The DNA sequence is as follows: TGTGCCAGCGGTAATGCGGGTGATGGCTACACCTTC. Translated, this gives CASGNAGDGYTF.